What follows is one TCR beta chain and its context. The antigen is not known. This specimen comes from a study of T-cell memory formation after mild COVID-19. Study-wide results and limits: Clones which contracted sat mainly in CM and EM if CD4+, and in EMRA if CD8+.

MiXCR was run by TCRdb on the 5' RACE reads, yielding one entry per CDR3 protein. The sample carries around 340,000 distinct CDR3 sequences, 13% to 15% recorded once. Material for sequencing was PBMCs or a T cell subset sorted from them (not recorded which). This clonotype was obtained from a man aged 18 to 29 who had mild COVID-19 (a few samples of this study predate the infection). Cell type and time point are not known.

CDR3 loop: CASSLGTSDAYEQYV. The CDR3 DNA sequence: TGCGCCAGCAGCCTCGGGACTAGCGACGCCTACGAGCAGTACGTC. The chain couples TRBV5-1 to TRBJ2-7; 10 bases line up with TRBD2. V lost 4 bases, J lost 2 bases, and 6 bases stayed unmatched. Germline-derived CDR1 and CDR2 are SGHRS and YFSETQ. The CDR3 is 15 amino acids.